Each of the 21 T cell receptor beta chains below was sequenced from the same sample in a study of cytomegalovirus exposure and HLA in healthy donors. With 60 Vbeta and 13 Jbeta primers, the PCR was carried out. Sequenced by immunoSEQ multiplex PCR; TCRdb stores in-frame clones only, minus some. Of under 200,000 clones listed, about 75% are singletons. Input material: PBMCs. These receptors all come from a woman aged 50 to 60 in good health and CMV-seropositive.

V usage is TRBV29-1 and J usage is TRBJ2-6, with TRBD1 matching 8 bases. Looked up from germline, CDR1 is SQVTM and CDR2 is ANQGSEA. V was pared by 4 bases and J by 1 base, with 6 bases of the junction left unmatched. This CDR3 contains 16 residues. The CDR3 here is CSVGQGALSGANVLTF. The CDR3 DNA follows: TGCAGCGTTGGGCAGGGGGCACTTTCTGGGGCCAACGTCCTGACTTTC.

The rearrangement uses TRBV13 and TRBJ1-3, with D hard to call. Germline V lookup: CDR1 PRHDT, CDR2 FYEKMQ (reference sequence). V was pared by 5 bases and J by 2 bases, with 13 bases between. The CDR3 loop spans 15 amino acids. For the CDR3, the DNA is TGTGCCAGCAGCAAAGAAGAGGCCCCTGGAAACACCATATATTTT. This translates into CASSKEEAPGNTIYF.

The chain recombines TRBV6-1 with TRBJ1-1; D may be TRBD1 (6 bases). In germline, CDR1 is MNHNS, CDR2 SASEGT. CDR3 length equals 12 residues. Trimming removed 6 bases from V and 10 bases from J, with 15 bases in between. CDR3 amino acids: CASSGQITGAFF. The CDR3 DNA is TGTGCCAGCAGCGGACAGATAACAGGAGCTTTCTTT.

V is TRBV27 and J is TRBJ2-2; D may be TRBD1 (6 bases). The length of the CDR3 is 15 residues. V lost 0 bases and J lost 5, with 10 bases in between. Looked up from germline, CDR1 is MNHEY and CDR2 is SMNVEV (reference sequence). The CDR3, as DNA: TGTGCCAGCAGTTTATCGAGCCAGGGGACCGGGGAGCTGTTTTTT. It specifies CASSLSSQGTGELFF.

The chain uses TRBV5-1 and TRBJ1-3, with D perhaps matching TRBD1 (5 bases). V was pared by 5 bases and J by 0 bases, with 21 bases between. This CDR3 region has 18 residues. Germline CDR1 reads SGHRS; CDR2 reads YFSETQ. CDR3 loop: CASRLGVTAGSSGNTIYF. CDR3 sequence (DNA): TGCGCCAGCAGACTGGGGGTTACCGCCGGGAGCTCTGGAAACACCATATATTTT.

The gene calls are TRBV6-5 and TRBJ2-6; 9 positions agree with TRBD1. CDR1 and CDR2 (germline): MNHEY, SVGAGI. The CDR3 totals 15 residues. The trim removed 6 bases at V and 0 bases at J, leaving 0 bases unmatched. The CDR3 DNA reads as TGTGCCAGCAGGGACAGGGGCTCTGGGGCCAACGTCCTGACTTTC. Protein sequence: CASRDRGSGANVLTF.

The chain couples TRBV2 to TRBJ1-5; D perhaps matches TRBD1 (5 bases). The V gene lost 7 bases and the J gene lost 3 bases, with 13 bases spanning the gap. Germline loops: CDR1 SNHLY, CDR2 FYNNEI. The CDR3 contains 14 residues. For the CDR3, the DNA is TGTGCCAGCACCATGGGGGGGGACAATCAGCCCCAGCATTTT. Protein sequence: CASTMGGDNQPQHF.

CDR3 loop: CASSLVGQGLSPLHF. The CDR3 DNA follows: TGTGCCAGCAGCTTAGTGGGACAGGGCCTCTCACCCCTCCACTTT. The chain carries TRBV7-9 and TRBJ1-6; 9 nucleotides agree with TRBD1. V was pared by 1 base and J by 10 bases, with 5 bases of the junction left unmatched. Germline values: CDR1 SEHNR, CDR2 FQNEAQ (reference sequence). The CDR3 covers 15 residues.

This clone was detected only once. This chain joins TRBV19 and TRBJ2-3; 9 bases are shared with TRBD2. The CDR3 runs 16 residues. After removal of 5 bases from V and 0 bases from J, the junction contained 6 bases not matched to a gene. CDR1 is LNHDA and CDR2 is SQIVND in the germline V gene (reference sequence). Here the CDR3 reads CASSLRAGGSTDTQYF. The CDR3 DNA is TGTGCCAGTAGTCTTCGTGCGGGGGGGAGCACAGATACGCAGTATTTT.

V is TRBV7-9 and J is TRBJ2-1; 7 bases are shared with TRBD2. The germline gives CDR1 SEHNR, CDR2 FQNEAQ (reference sequence). The CDR3 runs to 16 residues. After removal of 1 base from V and 0 bases from J, the junction contained 3 bases not matched to a gene. The chain's CDR3 is CASSLVWTSSYNEQFF. For the CDR3, the DNA is TGTGCCAGCAGCTTAGTGTGGACTAGCTCCTACAATGAGCAGTTCTTC.

The chain has TRBV7-8 and TRBJ1-5; D possibly corresponds to TRBD1 (6 bases). Trimming shortened V by 5 bases and J by 4 bases, and 12 bases separated the two germline ends. This CDR3 contains 14 residues. The germline gives CDR1 SGHVS, CDR2 FQNEAQ. The CDR3 DNA is TGTGCCAGCAGCCTGGACAGTCCTAATCAGCCCCAGCATTTT. This gives the protein CASSLDSPNQPQHF.

This chain joins TRBV2 and TRBJ2-2, with 9 bases aligning to TRBD2. The junction had 10 bases not matched to a gene; V was cut back by 6 bases and J by 5 bases. Germline CDR1 reads SNHLY; CDR2 reads FYNNEI. The CDR3 runs 16 residues. CDR3 bases: TGTGCCAGCAGGGAAAGGCGGGGGGGCGAAACCGGGGAGCTGTTTTTT. It codes for CASRERRGGETGELFF.

The chain uses TRBV7-3 and TRBJ1-1; a possible D gene is TRBD1 (6 bases). The CDR3 loop spans 14 amino acids. The V end lost 5 bases, the J end lost 2 bases, and 12 bases lay between the germline ends. Looked up from germline, CDR1 is SGHTA and CDR2 is FQGTGA. In DNA form, the CDR3 reads TGTGCCAGCAGCCTAGGACAGCCTAACACTGAAGCTTTCTTT. Residues: CASSLGQPNTEAFF.

CDR3 DNA: TGTGCCAGCAGCCCCGAGGGCAGCTTCTATGGCTACACCTTC. Amino acid sequence: CASSPEGSFYGYTF. The J gene is TRBJ1-2, the V gene TRBV9, with D unclear. Trimming shortened V by 4 bases and J by 4 bases, and 14 bases separated the two germline ends. CDR3 length equals 14 residues. CDR1 and CDR2 from the germline V gene are SGDLS and YYNGEE.

This clone was seen more than once but under ten times. The chain couples TRBV5-1 to TRBJ1-1, with D possibly TRBD1 on 5 matching bases. Germline V CDR1 and CDR2: SGHRS, YFSETQ. V lost 3 bases to trimming and J lost 3 bases, with 9 bases between them. This CDR3 has 13 residues. CDR3 amino acids: CASSSRGDTEAFF. DNA for the CDR3: TGCGCCAGCAGCTCGCGGGGGGACACTGAAGCTTTCTTT.

The chain combines TRBV4-1 with TRBJ1-2; D is uncertain. The germline V gene has CDR1 MGHRA and CDR2 YSYEKL. V was shortened by 4 bases and J by 2 bases, with 11 bases between the two germline ends. This CDR3 has 14 amino acids. CDR3 bases: TGCGCCAGCAGCCCTATCGGAGGGAACTATGGCTACACCTTC. Protein: CASSPIGGNYGYTF.

The chain carries TRBV30 and TRBJ1-2, with D tentatively TRBD1 (5 bases). This CDR3 is 12 amino acids long. In germline, CDR1 is GTSNPN, CDR2 SVGIG (reference sequence). V lost 2 bases to trimming and J lost 4 bases, with 8 bases between them. The DNA of the CDR3 is TGTGCCTGGAGTCAGGGCATCTATGGCTACACCTTC. Protein product: CAWSQGIYGYTF.

The chain carries TRBV5-1 and TRBJ1-2, with a possible D match to TRBD1 (5 bases). The CDR3 is 16 amino acids. The V gene lost 5 bases and the J gene lost 3 bases, with 20 bases spanning the gap. Germline V gene lookup returns CDR1 SGHRS and CDR2 YFSETQ. The CDR3 loop is CASSLAVDSPHYGYTF. In DNA, the CDR3 is TGCGCCAGCAGTCTTGCCGTAGACAGTCCTCACTATGGCTACACCTTC.

This chain links TRBV2 with TRBJ2-6, with D possibly TRBD1 on 5 matching bases. CDR3 length: 18 residues. Trimming pared 3 bases from V and 0 bases from J, leaving 15 bases between. The germline gives CDR1 SNHLY, CDR2 FYNNEI. CDR3 in DNA: TGTGCCAGCAGTGATTCAGGGAATGATTACTCTGGGGCCAACGTCCTGACTTTC. Translated: CASSDSGNDYSGANVLTF.

The chain carries TRBV27 and TRBJ2-1; 7 bases align to TRBD2. Germline-derived CDR1 and CDR2 are MNHEY and SMNVEV (reference sequence). CDR3 length equals 14 residues. V lost 4 bases and J lost 9; bases outside the gene matches: 9. The CDR3 reads CASSSQPTSIEQFF. The CDR3 DNA follows: TGTGCCAGCAGTTCCCAACCGACTAGCATTGAGCAGTTCTTC.

The chain uses TRBV5-1 and TRBJ1-4; D is ambiguous. V shed 0 bases and J shed 7 bases, with 16 bases lying between them. The CDR3 totals 16 residues. Germline CDR1 reads SGHRS; CDR2 reads YFSETQ. CDR3 protein: CASSLVPGSGFEKLFF. The CDR3 DNA follows: TGCGCCAGCAGCTTGGTTCCGGGGAGTGGCTTTGAAAAACTGTTTTTT.